This is a list of T cell receptor beta chains from one sample in a study of radiotherapy plus CTLA-4 blockade in lung cancer. Repertoires were generated with immunoSEQ multiplex PCR, while TCRdb's copy carries only in-frame clones and drops some. The table lists roughly 120,000 clones, just under 80% of them singletons. The sample here was peripheral blood, taken from a patient treated with radiotherapy plus ipilimumab. The receptor source for this set is a human donor with non-small cell lung cancer who had a partial response to radiotherapy plus ipilimumab. Both conserved end residues are part of each CDR3. The D gene is left open where the match is weak. Size is stated for part of the rows, as once, few or many counts, or as a class when the clone is expanded.

clone_size	v_call	j_call	d_call	cdr3_nt	cdr3_aa
.	TRBV5-4	TRBJ2-3	.	TGTGCCAGCAGCTTGGTCTCGGGCACAGATACGCAGTATTTT	CASSLVSGTDTQYF
.	TRBV6-5	TRBJ1-2	TRBD1	TGTGCCAGCAGTTTGGGACAGGGGGCGTCTAACTATGGCTACACCTTC	CASSLGQGASNYGYTF
few	TRBV9	TRBJ2-5	.	TGTGCCAGCAGCAGGACAGCAAGTTACTCCCAAGAGACCCAGTACTTC	CASSRTASYSQETQYF
.	TRBV27	TRBJ2-1	TRBD2	TGTGCCAGTAGACTAGCGGGAGGGCTCGATGAGCAGTTCTTC	CASRLAGGLDEQFF
.	TRBV11-3	TRBJ2-1	TRBD1	TGTGCCAGCAGTCCGGGACAGGGCCATGAGCAGTTCTTC	CASSPGQGHEQFF
.	TRBV9	TRBJ2-3	.	TGTGCCAGCAGCGTCGACGGGATTAGCACAGATACGCAGTATTTT	CASSVDGISTDTQYF
.	TRBV2	TRBJ1-5	.	TGTGCCAGCAGTGTCGCGGGTGGCAATCAGCCCCAGCATTTT	CASSVAGGNQPQHF
.	TRBV6-5	TRBJ2-7	.	TGTGCCAGCAGTTACTCGAATGGACTGATGGCGGAGGAGCAGTACTTC	CASSYSNGLMAEEQYF
.	TRBV7-3	TRBJ2-1	.	TGTGCCAGCAGCTCTAGCGTGAGCTCCTACAATGAGCAGTTCTTC	CASSSSVSSYNEQFF
once	TRBV5-4	TRBJ1-1	.	TGTGCCAGCAGCTCGGACATAGCCCGGGTTGGAGCTTTCTTT	CASSSDIARVGAFF
.	TRBV28	TRBJ1-2	.	TGTGCCAGCAGTAGGGGATCCCAAAGTAGGGGCTACACCTTC	CASSRGSQSRGYTF
.	TRBV11-1	TRBJ2-2	.	TGTGCCAGCAGCTTAGCGTGGACAGCGAACACCGGGGAGCTGTTTTTT	CASSLAWTANTGELFF
.	TRBV5-1	TRBJ2-1	TRBD2	TGCGCCAGCAGCTTGGAAACTAGCGGGCGTTCCTACAATGAGCAGTTCTTC	CASSLETSGRSYNEQFF
.	TRBV14	TRBJ2-1	.	TGTGCCAGCAGGCGGGGCGGGTTGGGTGAGCAGTTCTTC	CASRRGGLGEQFF
.	TRBV19	TRBJ1-2	TRBD1	TGTGCCAGTTCCGATACCGGGACAGGGGGCTATGGCTACACCTTC	CASSDTGTGGYGYTF
.	TRBV2	TRBJ1-1	.	TGTGCCAGCAGTGTGCGGCGGGATGTGACTGAAGCTTTCTTT	CASSVRRDVTEAFF
once	TRBV5-1	TRBJ2-1	.	TGCGCCAGCAGCTTTTCTACCGGGACTCCTTACTACAATGAGCAGTTCTTC	CASSFSTGTPYYNEQFF
few	TRBV28	TRBJ1-5	.	TGTGCCAGCAGTTATACAGTTGTCTATCAGCCCCAGCATTTT	CASSYTVVYQPQHF
once	TRBV6-1	TRBJ1-1	.	TGTGCCAGCAGTAGTCAAACAGGCAACACTGAAGCTTTCTTT	CASSSQTGNTEAFF
.	TRBV6-6	TRBJ1-4	.	TGTGCCAGCAGTTACTCGTTCGGAGGGATTAATGAAAAACTGTTTTTT	CASSYSFGGINEKLFF
.	TRBV5-1	TRBJ2-7	.	TGCGCCAGCAGCGTGCGCCCCCTACACGAGCAGTACTTC	CASSVRPLHEQYF
.	TRBV11-2	TRBJ1-4	.	TGTGCCAGCAGCTTAAGCCCAGGGGTCCGACTTAATGAAAAACTGTTTTTT	CASSLSPGVRLNEKLFF
.	TRBV12-5	TRBJ1-1	TRBD1	TGTGCTAGTGGGCCCGGGACAGGGTCGCCTCCGACTGAAGCTTTCTTT	CASGPGTGSPPTEAFF
.	TRBV6-5	TRBJ1-2	.	TGTGCCAGCAGTCCAGGGGAGGGCTACACCTTC	CASSPGEGYTF
.	TRBV2	TRBJ2-3	.	TGTGCCAGCCAGGGGGGAGCAGATACGCAGTATTTT	CASQGGADTQYF
.	TRBV5-1	TRBJ1-1	.	TGCGCCAGCACAGCCGGGTTTCTCCTTGGGAACACTGAAGCTTTCTTT	CASTAGFLLGNTEAFF